These 26 T cell receptor beta chains came from one sample sequenced in a study of T cell changes during pregnancy in multiple sclerosis. The assay was immunoSEQ multiplex PCR, and TCRdb's table has in-frame clones only and misses some. The data show 52,000 or so clones, just under 90% seen once. Sequences were derived from CD4+ T cells from peripheral blood mononuclear cells, sampled in the first trimester of pregnancy. The source of these receptors is a female donor with multiple sclerosis, enrolled in a pregnancy study.

This clone showed up just once. The chain carries TRBV7-3 and TRBJ1-6, with D maybe TRBD1 (5 bases). Germline CDR1 is SGHTA and CDR2 is FQGTGA. V lost 6 bases, J lost 11 bases, and 11 bases lay in between. This CDR3 has 12 residues. The CDR3 DNA follows: TGTGCCAGCAGACCGACAGTTACACCCCTCCACTTT. Amino acids: CASRPTVTPLHF.

The rearrangement links TRBV7-2 to TRBJ2-3; 7 positions match TRBD1. The CDR3 runs 15 residues. Germline V gene lookup returns CDR1 SGHTA and CDR2 FQGNSA. Unmatched junction bases numbered 2, after V lost 0 bases and J lost 2 bases. Written as DNA, the CDR3 is TGTGCCAGCAGCTTAGCGGGACAGTACACAGATACGCAGTATTTT. Residues: CASSLAGQYTDTQYF.

This clone has a handful of counts. The chain links TRBV5-1 to TRBJ2-1; 12 bases line up with TRBD2. Per germline, CDR1 SGHRS and CDR2 YFSETQ. This CDR3 is built from 16 residues. V was clipped by 5 bases and J by 4 bases; unmatched bases: 7. DNA for the CDR3: TGCGCCAGCAGTTATGGACTAGCGGGGACATACAATGAGCAGTTCTTC. It translates to CASSYGLAGTYNEQFF. Supplemented by reference TRBV5-1 and TRBJ2-1, the full variable domain reads KAGVTQTPRYLIKTRGQQVTLSCSPISGHRSVSWYQQTPGQGLQFLFEYFSETQRNKGNFPGRFSGRQFSNSRSEMNVSTLELGDSALYLCASSYGLAGTYNEQFFGPGTRLTVL.

The chain has TRBV5-1 and TRBJ2-5; 11 nucleotides line up with TRBD2. V lost 0 bases to trimming and J lost 5 bases; unmatched junction nucleotides: 12. This CDR3 contains 18 residues. Germline CDR1 and CDR2: SGHRS and YFSETQ. The CDR3 bases are TGCGCCAGCAGCTTGGGCCTAGCGGGGGGCACCGTCAGCGAGACCCAGTACTTC. Translation gives CASSLGLAGGTVSETQYF. The full variable domain, its missing parts supplied by reference TRBV5-1 and TRBJ2-5, is KAGVTQTPRYLIKTRGQQVTLSCSPISGHRSVSWYQQTPGQGLQFLFEYFSETQRNKGNFPGRFSGRQFSNSRSEMNVSTLELGDSALYLCASSLGLAGGTVSETQYFGPGTRLLVL.

The V and J genes are TRBV6-5 and TRBJ2-7; TRBD1 matches at 7 bases. Trimming took 6 bases from V and 6 from J; bases not matched to a gene: 8. The CDR3 sequence is 13 residues long. The germline CDR1 and CDR2 sequences are MNHEY and SVGAGI. The DNA of the CDR3 is TGTGCCAGCAGGCCCACAGGGGTAAGCGAGCAGTACTTC. It encodes CASRPTGVSEQYF.

J is TRBJ2-2 and V is TRBV5-1; 9 bases are shared with TRBD2. CDR1 is SGHRS, CDR2 YFSETQ, per germline. V trimming: 1 base; J trimming: 4 bases; junction bases outside the gene matches: 2. The CDR3 is 15 residues long. This CDR3 is CASSLLRGGTGELFF. Here the CDR3 DNA reads TGCGCCAGCAGCTTGTTGCGGGGGGGCACCGGGGAGCTGTTTTTT.

The chain has TRBV30 and TRBJ2-5; D is possibly TRBD2 (7 bases). This CDR3 has 17 amino acids. The V gene lost 2 bases and the J gene lost 0 bases, with 19 bases spanning the gap. Germline loops: CDR1 GTSNPN, CDR2 SVGIG (reference sequence). Here the CDR3 DNA reads TGTGCCTGGAGTCCTAGGGGGGGACGTGGGAACCAAGAGACCCAGTACTTC. Amino acid sequence: CAWSPRGGRGNQETQYF.

The gene calls are TRBV27 and TRBJ1-1, with D hard to call. Trimming took off 6 bases at V and 4 bases at J, with 15 bases between the two ends. This CDR3 comprises 14 residues. Germline V gene sequence: CDR1 MNHEY, CDR2 SMNVEV (reference sequence). The CDR3 region is CASRGRVGGTEAFF. DNA for the CDR3: TGTGCCAGCAGGGGCCGGGTTGGAGGCACTGAAGCTTTCTTT.

This sequence joins TRBV7-9 and TRBJ2-1; D remains ambiguous. Trimming pared 4 bases from V and 6 bases from J, leaving 4 bases between. The CDR3 runs to 11 residues. The germline gives CDR1 SEHNR, CDR2 FQNEAQ (reference sequence). CDR3 residues: CASSSSNEQFF. CDR3 nucleotide sequence: TGTGCCAGCAGCTCTAGCAATGAGCAGTTCTTC. The complete variable domain, with remaining parts taken from reference TRBV7-9 and TRBJ2-1, reads DTGVSQNPRHKITKRGQNVTFRCDPISEHNRLYWYRQTLGQGPEFLTYFQNEAQLEKSRLLSDRFSAERPKGSFSTLEIQRTEQGDSAMYLCASSSSNEQFFGPGTRLTVL.

This chain joins TRBV14 and TRBJ2-1; TRBD2 might be the D (5 bases). V was shortened by 2 bases and J by 9 bases, with 14 bases between the two germline ends. CDR3 length: 14 residues. The germline gives CDR1 SGHDN, CDR2 FVKESK. CDR3 DNA sequence: TGTGCCAGCAGCCAAACTAGAATAAACGGTGAGCAGTTCTTC. The encoded protein is CASSQTRINGEQFF.

The chain recombines TRBV11-1 with TRBJ2-7; no clear D gene. CDR1 SGHAT and CDR2 FQDESV come from the germline V gene (reference sequence). The CDR3 covers 12 residues. V lost 1 base, J lost 5 bases, and 6 bases lay in between. The CDR3 here is CASSLGFNEQYF. DNA for the CDR3: TGTGCCAGCAGCTTAGGTTTCAACGAGCAGTACTTC. Supplemented by reference TRBV11-1 and TRBJ2-7, the full variable domain reads EAEVAQSPRYKITEKSQAVAFWCDPISGHATLYWYRQILGQGPELLVQFQDESVVDDSQLPKDRFSAERLKGVDSTLKIQPAELGDSAMYLCASSLGFNEQYFGPGTRLTVT.

The gene calls are TRBV6-1 and TRBJ2-7, with 11 positions matching TRBD1. V gave up 11 bases and J gave up 2 bases; unmatched junction bases: 5. This CDR3 region has 13 residues. The germline V gene encodes CDR1 MNHNS and CDR2 SASEGT. This CDR3 is CAGGQGATYEQYF. In DNA, the CDR3 is TGTGCCGGAGGACAGGGGGCGACCTACGAGCAGTACTTC.

The rearrangement joins TRBV19 to TRBJ2-1; 10 bases match TRBD2. Trimming took 6 bases from V and 2 from J; bases not matched to a gene: 4. CDR3 length equals 15 residues. The germline gives CDR1 LNHDA, CDR2 SQIVND (reference sequence). CDR3 sequence reads: CASSILAGTYNEQFF. CDR3 sequence (DNA): TGTGCCAGTAGCATACTAGCGGGGACCTACAATGAGCAGTTCTTC. The full variable domain, in which reference TRBV19 and TRBJ2-1 provide the parts outside the CDR3, is DGGITQSPKYLFRKEGQNVTLSCEQNLNHDAMYWYRQDPGQGLRLIYYSQIVNDFQKGDIAEGYSVSREKKESFPLTVTSAQKNPTAFYLCASSILAGTYNEQFFGPGTRLTVL.

The chain has TRBV7-2 and TRBJ2-1, with D possibly matching TRBD1 (5 bases). Germline CDR1 reads SGHTA; CDR2 reads FQGNSA. CDR3 length: 16 residues. V lost 5 bases to trimming and J lost 6 bases, with 20 bases between them. The CDR3 sequence is CASSPPRHAGANEQFF. The CDR3 DNA sequence: TGTGCCAGCAGCCCCCCCCGACATGCTGGGGCCAATGAGCAGTTCTTC.

V usage is TRBV12-5 and J usage is TRBJ2-3, with D perhaps matching TRBD1 or TRBD2 (5 bases each). Germline CDR1 is LGHNT and CDR2 is FRNRAP. V gave up 10 bases and J gave up 5 bases, with 22 bases separating them. The CDR3 length is 15 residues. The CDR3 protein is CATGLGRQFGDTQYF. CDR3 DNA: TGTGCTACCGGTTTGGGGAGACAGTTCGGAGATACGCAGTATTTT. Using reference TRBV12-5 and TRBJ2-3 for the parts outside the CDR3, the full variable domain is DARVTQTPRHKVTEMGQEVTMRCQPILGHNTVFWYRQTMMQGLELLAYFRNRAPLDDSGMPKDRFSAEMPDATLATLKIQPSEPRDSAVYFCATGLGRQFGDTQYFGPGTRLTVL.

CDR3 region: CASSPLSSGRWGDTQYF. Written as DNA, the CDR3 is TGTGCCAGCAGTCCATTGTCTAGCGGGAGATGGGGAGATACGCAGTATTTT. The chain recombines TRBV28 with TRBJ2-3, with TRBD2 matching 10 bases. The CDR3 has 17 amino acids. The V gene end was trimmed by 5 bases and the J gene end by 5 bases; junction bases not matched to a gene: 13. Germline-derived CDR1 and CDR2 are MDHEN and SYDVKM.

The chain combines TRBV9 with TRBJ2-1; tentatively, D is TRBD1 (6 bases). CDR1 and CDR2 (germline): SGDLS, YYNGEE. The CDR3 consists of 14 residues. The V end lost 3 bases, the J end lost 8 bases, and 15 bases lay between the germline ends. The CDR3 loop is CASSAGTPGHEQFF. CDR3 bases: TGTGCCAGCAGCGCCGGGACACCTGGCCATGAGCAGTTCTTC.

Concerning this clone itself: The germline gene is not matched at one end of the junction; a read error may be the cause. The J gene is TRBJ1-1, the V gene TRBV7-8, with D possibly being TRBD1 (5 bases). Germline-derived CDR1 and CDR2 are SGHVS and FQNEAQ. The CDR3 spans 14 residues. CDR3 loop: CASSRGVMNTEAFF. The CDR3 DNA sequence: TGTGCCAGCAGCCGGGGGGTGATGAATACTGAAGCTTTCTTT. The variable domain in full, with the rest retrieved from reference TRBV7-8 and TRBJ1-1, is GAGVSQSPRYKVAKRGQDVALRCDPISGHVSLFWYQQALGQGPEFLTYFQNEAQLDKSGLPSDRFFAERPEGSVSTLKIQRTQQEDSAVYLCASSRGVMNTEAFFGQGTRLTVV.

The chain employs TRBV19 and TRBJ1-2, with a weak D call TRBD1 (5 bases). Per germline, CDR1 LNHDA and CDR2 SQIVND (reference sequence). Trimming cost V 2 bases and J 2 bases, with 15 bases left between them. CDR3 length: 16 amino acids. This CDR3 is CASSILGQRVNYGYTF. CDR3 in DNA: TGTGCCAGTAGTATATTGGGGCAACGGGTAAACTATGGCTACACCTTC.

V and J are TRBV9 and TRBJ1-2; 9 nucleotides line up with TRBD1. The germline CDR1 and CDR2 sequences are SGDLS and YYNGEE. The trim removed 3 bases at V and 5 bases at J, leaving 14 bases unmatched. The length of the CDR3 is 17 residues. The CDR3 loop is CASSARRSRTGEYGYTF. DNA for the CDR3: TGTGCCAGCAGCGCGCGGCGTTCAAGGACAGGGGAATATGGCTACACCTTC.

The rearrangement joins TRBV6-6 to TRBJ2-3; 8 bases line up with TRBD1. The CDR3 totals 16 residues. V shed 5 bases, J shed 8 bases, and the junction held 15 bases outside the gene matches. CDR1 is MNHNY, CDR2 SVGAGI, per germline (reference sequence). CDR3 sequence reads: CASSPDLQGASGTQYF. The CDR3 nucleotides read TGTGCCAGCAGTCCCGACTTGCAGGGGGCTTCCGGTACGCAGTATTTT.

CDR3 region: CASSYSDRGTQYF. The CDR3 DNA reads as TGTGCCAGCAGCTATTCAGACAGGGGGACCCAGTACTTC. The V and J genes are TRBV7-9 and TRBJ2-5; 8 bases match TRBD1. Per germline, CDR1 SEHNR and CDR2 FQNEAQ (reference sequence). With V trimmed by 4 bases and J by 7 bases, 5 bases remained unmatched. CDR3 length equals 13 residues.

This chain connects TRBV29-1 to TRBJ2-3; 7 bases match TRBD2. The CDR3 extends over 13 amino acids. CDR1 is SQVTM, CDR2 ANQGSEA, per germline. The V gene end was trimmed by 3 bases and the J gene end by 9 bases; junction bases not matched to a gene: 9. DNA of the CDR3: TGCAGCGTTGAGTCTTCTTGGCGGGGGACGCAGTATTTT. Translation: CSVESSWRGTQYF.

The V gene is TRBV7-2, the J gene TRBJ2-2, with D perhaps TRBD2 (5 bases). The ends were cut back, 8 bases at V and 0 bases at J, with 10 bases in the middle. The CDR3 length is 14 residues. Per germline, CDR1 SGHTA and CDR2 FQGNSA. CDR3 in amino acids: CASGSGANTGELFF. The CDR3 DNA follows: TGTGCCAGCGGAAGCGGAGCGAACACCGGGGAGCTGTTTTTT. Full variable domain (remainder filled in from reference TRBV7-2 and TRBJ2-2): GAGVSQSPSNKVTEKGKDVELRCDPISGHTALYWYRQSLGQGLEFLIYFQGNSAPDKSGLPSDRFSAERTGGSVSTLTIQRTQQEDSAVYLCASGSGANTGELFFGEGSRLTVL.

This chain links TRBV27 with TRBJ2-7, with D possibly being TRBD2 (6 bases). CDR1 and CDR2 (germline): MNHEY, SMNVEV (reference sequence). Trimming stripped 10 bases from V and 2 bases from J, with 15 bases between. The CDR3 loop spans 13 amino acids. The CDR3 nucleotides read TGTGCCACTAAGGGGACTTGGGCCTACGAGCAGTACTTC. Amino acid sequence: CATKGTWAYEQYF.

This rearrangement joins TRBV18 to TRBJ1-5, with TRBD1 as a possible D gene (6 bases). The CDR3 length is 14 residues. Germline loops: CDR1 KGHSH, CDR2 LQKENI. V lost 4 bases and J 7 bases, leaving 14 bases between the germline ends. The CDR3 here is CASSQTGDVQPQHF. The CDR3 region has the DNA TGTGCCAGCTCACAGACAGGCGATGTCCAGCCCCAGCATTTT.